This is a list of T cell receptor beta chains from one sample in a study of T cells in Graves' hyperthyroidism and ophthalmopathy. In TCRdb, the multiplex PCR reads were re-called with MiXCR into one record per CDR3 protein. In the table there are 500,000 to 550,000 distinct CDR3 sequences, about a fifth of which are singletons. Sequences were obtained from blood. The source is a man aged 18 to 30 with Graves' hyperthyroidism. Each CDR3 is given with its conserved first and last residue. D genes are given only for firm matches. The size entry is marked missing in some rows and otherwise reads once, few, many or a size class.

abundance	d_gene	j_gene	v_gene	CDR3nt	CDR3aa
many	NA	TRBJ2-7	TRBV29-1	TGCAGCGTTGAGGCGAGGGCGGAAGTTTCCTACGAGCAGTACTTC	CSVEARAEVSYEQYF
many	TRBD1	TRBJ1-2	TRBV2	TGTGCCAGCAGTGGGGACAGGGGCTATGGCTACACCTTC	CASSGDRGYGYTF
many	NA	TRBJ2-7	TRBV6-5	TGTGCCAGCAGTTACCCGTACTCCTACGAGCAGTACTTC	CASSYPYSYEQYF
many	NA	TRBJ1-1	TRBV19	TGTGCCAGTAGTTTTGGGAGTGAACCGAACACTGAAGCTTTCTTT	CASSFGSEPNTEAFF
many	NA	TRBJ1-5	TRBV19	TGTGCCAGTAGTATAGTGTGGGCAGGGAATCAGCCCCAGCATTTT	CASSIVWAGNQPQHF
many	NA	TRBJ1-2	TRBV28	TGTGCCAGCAGTACACTACCCCTCGCGAGGGGCTACACCTTC	CASSTLPLARGYTF
many	NA	TRBJ1-1	TRBV25-1	TGTGCCAGCCTGGGGCACATGAACACTGAAGCTTTCTTT	CASLGHMNTEAFF
NA	TRBD1	TRBJ1-5	TRBV12-3/TRBV12-4	TGTGCCAGCAGTTACCAGGGAACAGGGGGCGCCCAGCCCCAGCATTTT	CASSYQGTGGAQPQHF
NA	NA	TRBJ1-5	TRBV6-7	TGTGCCAGCAGAATCGCCAGCTATCAGCCTCAGCATTTT	CASRIASYQPQHF
few	NA	TRBJ1-1	TRBV14	TGTGCCAGCAGCCAGGAAGTCCAGAACACTGAAGCTTTCTTT	CASSQEVQNTEAFF
few	NA	TRBJ2-6	TRBV20-1	TGCAGTGCTAGAGTGGAGGGAGCCAACGTCCTGACTTTC	CSARVEGANVLTF
many	TRBD1	TRBJ2-7	TRBV2	TGTGCCAGCACTGGAGAAGGGGGCGCTTACGAGCAGTACTTC	CASTGEGGAYEQYF
many	NA	TRBJ2-7	TRBV28	TGTGCCAGCAGGCGTTCGAGGGGCTACGAGCAGTACTTC	CASRRSRGYEQYF
few	NA	TRBJ2-2	TRBV30	TGTGCCTGGGCCCTTCGGGTGCCTCTGGGGGAGCTGTTTTTT	CAWALRVPLGELFF